This T cell receptor (beta chain) was captured by sequencing in a study of T cells in Graves' hyperthyroidism and ophthalmopathy. V lost 2 bases to trimming and J lost 2 bases; unmatched junction nucleotides: 5. Germline CDR1 MNHEY, CDR2 SMNVEV (reference sequence). CDR3 size: 16 residues. Exclusion criteria comprised uncontrolled infection, other autoimmune disease, pregnancy or lactation. Clinicians diagnosed patients from clinical symptoms, serum thyroxine and TRAb, thyroid ultrasound and orbital computed tomography. A note on this clonotype: Its antigen remains unidentified.

RNA transcripts yielded amplified TCR beta CDR3 regions. HTBI primers were used for first-round RT-PCR of the TCR CDR3. In TCRdb, the multiplex PCR reads were re-called with MiXCR into one record per CDR3 protein. The table records 640,000 or so distinct CDR3 sequences, 11% to 15% of them present only once. Findings and caveats of the study: A model of 13 V-J features distinguished ophthalmopathy from stable hyperthyroidism. Blood samples included most of the expanded thyroid clonotypes exceeding 0.001.

The rearrangement joins TRBV27 to TRBJ2-7; 11 bases are shared with TRBD2. The source is a young woman with Graves' ophthalmopathy. Sequencing used blood. The CDR3 sequence: CASSLRLAGLTYEQYF. DNA of the CDR3: TGTGCCAGCAGTTTAAGACTAGCGGGATTAACCTACGAGCAGTACTTC.